Below, 2 T cell receptor beta chains from the same sample are listed, as sequenced in a study of T cell clonotyping in hematopoietic cell transplantation. Method: immunoSEQ multiplex PCR; TCRdb's copy keeps in-frame clones and lacks some. This sample has fewer than 9,000 clones, with more than 75% found just once. The sample was PBMCs, taken 100 days after allogeneic stem cell transplant. The receptors were sampled from a male patient in his fifties who had an allogeneic stem cell transplant from a related donor, so the T cells may come from the graft donor. Some clones in this sample may be carry-over from other donors' samples.

The chain is built from TRBV10-3 and TRBJ2-1, with TRBD2 as a possible D gene (6 bases). CDR3 size: 13 residues. Germline V gene data show CDR1 as ENHRY and CDR2 as SYGVKD. V lost 5 bases, J lost 8 bases, and 13 bases lay in between. The CDR3: CAISPGLRDEQFF. CDR3 bases: TGTGCCATCAGTCCGGGACTCCGCGATGAGCAGTTCTTC.

The chain is built from TRBV9 and TRBJ2-7; 7 bases fit TRBD1. This CDR3 spans 14 amino acids. The junction had 10 bases not matched to a gene; V was cut back by 3 bases and J by 7 bases. CDR1 and CDR2 (germline): SGDLS, YYNGEE. The CDR3, as DNA: TGTGCCAGCAGCGCCGGGACAGCCGTCGGGGAGCAGTACTTC. Its translation is CASSAGTAVGEQYF.